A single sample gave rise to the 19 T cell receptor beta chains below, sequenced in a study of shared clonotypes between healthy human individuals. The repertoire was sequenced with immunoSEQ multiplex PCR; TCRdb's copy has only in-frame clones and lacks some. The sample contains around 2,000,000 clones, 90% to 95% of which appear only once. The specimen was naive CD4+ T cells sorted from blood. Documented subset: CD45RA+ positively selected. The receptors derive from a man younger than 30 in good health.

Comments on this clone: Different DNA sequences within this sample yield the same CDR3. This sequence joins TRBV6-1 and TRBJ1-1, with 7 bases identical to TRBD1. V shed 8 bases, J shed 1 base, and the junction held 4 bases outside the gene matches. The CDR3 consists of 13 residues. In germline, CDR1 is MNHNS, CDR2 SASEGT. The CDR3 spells CASSRQGNTEAFF. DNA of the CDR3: TGTGCCAGCTCCAGACAGGGGAACACTGAAGCTTTCTTT.

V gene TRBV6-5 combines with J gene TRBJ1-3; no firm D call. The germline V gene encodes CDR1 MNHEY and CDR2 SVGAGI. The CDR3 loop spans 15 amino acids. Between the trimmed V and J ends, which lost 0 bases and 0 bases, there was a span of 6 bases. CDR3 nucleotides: TGTGCCAGCAGTTACTCAGCAACCTCTGGAAACACCATATATTTT. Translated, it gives CASSYSATSGNTIYF.

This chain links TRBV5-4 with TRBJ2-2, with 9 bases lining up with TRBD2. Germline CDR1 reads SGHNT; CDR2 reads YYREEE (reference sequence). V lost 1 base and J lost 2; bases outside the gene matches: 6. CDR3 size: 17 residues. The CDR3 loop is CASSLMRGGFNTGELFF. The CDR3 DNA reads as TGTGCCAGCAGCTTGATGCGGGGGGGCTTCAACACCGGGGAGCTGTTTTTT.

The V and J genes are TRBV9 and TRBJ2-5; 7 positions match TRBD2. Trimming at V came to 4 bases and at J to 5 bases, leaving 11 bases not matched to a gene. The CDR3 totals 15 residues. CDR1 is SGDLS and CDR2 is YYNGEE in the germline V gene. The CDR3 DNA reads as TGTGCCAGCAGCTTCGCCGCCGGGGGGTCGGAGACCCAGTACTTC. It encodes CASSFAAGGSETQYF.

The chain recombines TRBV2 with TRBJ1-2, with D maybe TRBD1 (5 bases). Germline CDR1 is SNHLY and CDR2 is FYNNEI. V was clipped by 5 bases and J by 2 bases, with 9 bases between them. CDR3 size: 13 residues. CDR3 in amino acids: CASSTTVNYGYTF. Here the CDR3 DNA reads TGTGCCAGCAGTACGACAGTAAACTATGGCTACACCTTC.

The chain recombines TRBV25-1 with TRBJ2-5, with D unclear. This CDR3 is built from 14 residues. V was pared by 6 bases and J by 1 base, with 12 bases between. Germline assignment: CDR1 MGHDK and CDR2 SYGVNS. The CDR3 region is CASREDGSQETQYF. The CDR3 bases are TGTGCCAGCAGGGAAGACGGTTCCCAAGAGACCCAGTACTTC.

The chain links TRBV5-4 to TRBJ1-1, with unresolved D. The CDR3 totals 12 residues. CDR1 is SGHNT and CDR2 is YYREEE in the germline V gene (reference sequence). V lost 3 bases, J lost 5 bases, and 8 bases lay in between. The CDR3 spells CASSSVGTEAFF. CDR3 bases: TGTGCCAGCAGCTCAGTGGGGACTGAAGCTTTCTTT.

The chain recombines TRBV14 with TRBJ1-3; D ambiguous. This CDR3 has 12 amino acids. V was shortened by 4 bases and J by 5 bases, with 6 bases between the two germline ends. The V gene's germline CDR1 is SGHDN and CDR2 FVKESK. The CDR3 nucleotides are TGTGCCAGCAGCCCCAGTAGAAACACCATATATTTT. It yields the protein CASSPSRNTIYF.

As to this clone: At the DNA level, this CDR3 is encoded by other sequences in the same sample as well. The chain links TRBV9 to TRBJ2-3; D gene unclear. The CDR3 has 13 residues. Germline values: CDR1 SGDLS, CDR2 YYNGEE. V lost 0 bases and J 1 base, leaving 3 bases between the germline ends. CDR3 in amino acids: CASSVVGTDTQYF. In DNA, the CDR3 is TGTGCCAGCAGCGTAGTTGGCACAGATACGCAGTATTTT.

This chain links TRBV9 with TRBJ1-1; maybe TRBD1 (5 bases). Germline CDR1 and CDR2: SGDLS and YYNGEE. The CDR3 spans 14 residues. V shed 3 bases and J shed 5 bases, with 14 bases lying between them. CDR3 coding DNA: TGTGCCAGCAGCGCCGGAATTTCAGGGACTGAAGCTTTCTTT. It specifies CASSAGISGTEAFF. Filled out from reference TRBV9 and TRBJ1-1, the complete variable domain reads DSGVTQTPKHLITATGQRVTLRCSPRSGDLSVYWYQQSLDQGLQFLIQYYNGEERAKGNILERFSAQQFPDLHSELNLSSLELGDSALYFCASSAGISGTEAFFGQGTRLTVV.

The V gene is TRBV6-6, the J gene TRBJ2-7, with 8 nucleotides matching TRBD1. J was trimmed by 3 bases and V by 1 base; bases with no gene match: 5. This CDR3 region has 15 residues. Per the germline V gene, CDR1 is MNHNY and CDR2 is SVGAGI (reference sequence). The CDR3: CASSYYGQGGYEQYF. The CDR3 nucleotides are TGTGCCAGCAGTTACTACGGACAGGGAGGCTACGAGCAGTACTTC.

This CDR3 is CASSGWLPNDEQFF. The DNA for the CDR3 is TGTGCCAGCAGTGGATGGCTACCTAACGATGAGCAGTTCTTC. The chain has TRBV2 and TRBJ2-1; D remains ambiguous. V was clipped by 4 bases and J by 8 bases, with 15 bases between them. Germline V gene lookup returns CDR1 SNHLY and CDR2 FYNNEI. CDR3 size: 14 residues.

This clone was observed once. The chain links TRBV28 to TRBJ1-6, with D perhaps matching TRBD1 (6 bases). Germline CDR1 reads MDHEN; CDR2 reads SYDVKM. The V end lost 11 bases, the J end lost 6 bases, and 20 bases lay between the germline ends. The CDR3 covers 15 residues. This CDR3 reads CAHKSQGKINSPLHF. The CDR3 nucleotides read TGTGCCCATAAGTCCCAGGGGAAGATTAATTCACCCCTCCACTTT.

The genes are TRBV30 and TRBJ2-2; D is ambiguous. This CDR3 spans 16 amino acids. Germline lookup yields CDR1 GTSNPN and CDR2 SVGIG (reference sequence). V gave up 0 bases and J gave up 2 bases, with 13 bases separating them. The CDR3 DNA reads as TGTGCCTGGAGTGTATTTCGGGTGGAAAACACCGGGGAGCTGTTTTTT. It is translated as CAWSVFRVENTGELFF. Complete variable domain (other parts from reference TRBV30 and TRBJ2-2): SQTIHQWPATLVQPVGSPLSLECTVEGTSNPNLYWYRQAAGRGLQLLFYSVGIGQISSEVPQNLSASRPQDRQFILSSKKLLLSDSGFYLCAWSVFRVENTGELFFGEGSRLTVL.

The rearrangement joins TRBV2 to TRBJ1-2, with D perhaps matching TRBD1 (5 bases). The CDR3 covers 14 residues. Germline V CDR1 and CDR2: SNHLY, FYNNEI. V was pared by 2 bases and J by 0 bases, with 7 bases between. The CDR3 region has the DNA TGTGCCAGCAGTGAAACAGGCCCTAACTATGGCTACACCTTC. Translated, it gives CASSETGPNYGYTF.

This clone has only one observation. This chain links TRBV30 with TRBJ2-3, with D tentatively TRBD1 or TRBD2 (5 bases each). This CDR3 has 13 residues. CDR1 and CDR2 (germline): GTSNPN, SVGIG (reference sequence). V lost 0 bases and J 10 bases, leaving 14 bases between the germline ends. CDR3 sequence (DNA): TGTGCCTGGAGTGTACGGGACGGGGTGGCGCAGTATTTT. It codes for CAWSVRDGVAQYF.

CDR3 DNA sequence: TGTGCCAGCAGCCAGGGGGCGGTCACAGATACGCAGTATTTT. It codes for CASSQGAVTDTQYF. The J gene is TRBJ2-3, the V gene TRBV7-2, with TRBD1 matching over 8 bases. The germline V gene encodes CDR1 SGHTA and CDR2 FQGNSA. The CDR3 contains 14 residues. The junction had 3 bases not matched to a gene; V was cut back by 5 bases and J by 2 bases. Full variable domain (outside the CDR3, taken from reference TRBV7-2 and TRBJ2-3): GAGVSQSPSNKVTEKGKDVELRCDPISGHTALYWYRQSLGQGLEFLIYFQGNSAPDKSGLPSDRFSAERTGGSVSTLTIQRTQQEDSAVYLCASSQGAVTDTQYFGPGTRLTVL.

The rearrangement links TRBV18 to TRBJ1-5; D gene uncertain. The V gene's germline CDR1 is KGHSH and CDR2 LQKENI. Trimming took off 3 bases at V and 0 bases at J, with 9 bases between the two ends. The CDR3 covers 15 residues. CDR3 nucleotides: TGTGCCAGCTCACCGGCCGGGATTAGCAATCAGCCCCAGCATTTT. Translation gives CASSPAGISNQPQHF.

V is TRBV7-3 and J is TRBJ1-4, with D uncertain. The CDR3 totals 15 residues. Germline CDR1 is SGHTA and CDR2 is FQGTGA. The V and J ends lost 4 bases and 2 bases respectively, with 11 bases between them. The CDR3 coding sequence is TGTGCCAGCAGCTCATCGGGCACCACTAATGAAAAACTGTTTTTT. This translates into CASSSSGTTNEKLFF.